This is a list of T cell receptor beta chains from one sample in a study of Ad26.COV2.S vaccination and SARS-CoV-2 variants. Clones were read by immunoSEQ multiplex PCR, and TCRdb kept only the in-frame ones, dropping some. The sample contains about 450,000 clones, roughly 89% of which appear only once. The sequenced sample was peripheral blood, obtained in a trial of Ad26.COV2.S vaccine versus placebo. Every receptor here comes from a person between 18 and 60 years old who received the Ad26.COV2.S COVID-19 vaccine or a placebo. Both conserved end residues are part of each CDR3. D genes are given only for firm matches. Some rows have no size entry. The others give once, few or many, or a class for an expanded clone.

CDR3aa,CDR3nt,d_gene,abundance,v_gene,j_gene
CASSQVGATDTQYF,TGCGCCAGCAGCCAAGTAGGGGCCACAGATACGCAGTATTTT,.,few,TRBV4-3,TRBJ2-3
CASSQASGIYNEQFF,TGTGCCAGCAGCCAAGCTAGCGGGATTTACAATGAGCAGTTCTTC,TRBD2,.,TRBV3-1/TRBV3-2,TRBJ2-1
CASGHGQQQETQYF,TGTGCTAGTGGTCACGGACAGCAACAAGAGACCCAGTACTTC,.,.,TRBV12-5,TRBJ2-5
CASSANRDNEQFF,TGTGCCAGCAGCGCGAACAGAGACAATGAGCAGTTCTTC,.,.,TRBV7-8,TRBJ2-1
CASSLTVSYGYTF,TGTGCCAGCAGTTTGACGGTTAGCTATGGCTACACCTTC,.,.,TRBV6-5,TRBJ1-2
CASSLDRTAGGYTF,TGTGCCAGCTCACTCGACAGGACCGCTGGTGGCTACACCTTC,.,.,TRBV18,TRBJ1-2
CASSPGTSEEQFF,TGTGCCAGCAGCCCCGGGACTAGCGAGGAGCAGTTCTTC,TRBD2,.,TRBV9,TRBJ2-1
CATSAKPGRVYGYTF,TGTGCCACCAGCGCAAAACCGGGGCGGGTCTATGGCTACACCTTC,.,.,TRBV15,TRBJ1-2
CASSPQGGNQPQHF,TGTGCCAGCTCACCGCAAGGGGGCAATCAGCCCCAGCATTTT,.,.,TRBV18,TRBJ1-5
CASSIRDSNSPLHF,TGTGCCAGTAGTATCCGGGACAGTAATTCACCCCTCCACTTT,TRBD1,.,TRBV19,TRBJ1-6
CASSTGVEQYF,TGTGCCAGCAGTACAGGGGTCGAGCAGTACTTC,TRBD1,.,TRBV2,TRBJ2-7
CATSDPGLESSSYNEQFF,TGTGCCACCAGTGATCCGGGACTAGAGAGTTCCTCCTACAATGAGCAGTTCTTC,TRBD2,.,TRBV24-1,TRBJ2-1
CASSYLAGQGATTF,TGTGCCAGCAGTTACTTAGCGGGACAGGGCGCGACCACCTTC,TRBD1,.,TRBV6-5,TRBJ1-2
CASSYGLAGEETQYF,TGCGCCAGCAGCTATGGACTAGCGGGGGAAGAGACCCAGTACTTC,TRBD2,.,TRBV5-1,TRBJ2-5
CASRPRRTPEAFF,TGTGCCAGCCGTCCGAGACGTACCCCTGAAGCTTTCTTT,.,.,TRBV7-9,TRBJ1-1
CASSQGAPASGTDTQYF,TGTGCCAGCAGCCAAGGAGCCCCGGCTAGCGGGACAGATACGCAGTATTTT,TRBD2,once,TRBV3-1/TRBV3-2,TRBJ2-3